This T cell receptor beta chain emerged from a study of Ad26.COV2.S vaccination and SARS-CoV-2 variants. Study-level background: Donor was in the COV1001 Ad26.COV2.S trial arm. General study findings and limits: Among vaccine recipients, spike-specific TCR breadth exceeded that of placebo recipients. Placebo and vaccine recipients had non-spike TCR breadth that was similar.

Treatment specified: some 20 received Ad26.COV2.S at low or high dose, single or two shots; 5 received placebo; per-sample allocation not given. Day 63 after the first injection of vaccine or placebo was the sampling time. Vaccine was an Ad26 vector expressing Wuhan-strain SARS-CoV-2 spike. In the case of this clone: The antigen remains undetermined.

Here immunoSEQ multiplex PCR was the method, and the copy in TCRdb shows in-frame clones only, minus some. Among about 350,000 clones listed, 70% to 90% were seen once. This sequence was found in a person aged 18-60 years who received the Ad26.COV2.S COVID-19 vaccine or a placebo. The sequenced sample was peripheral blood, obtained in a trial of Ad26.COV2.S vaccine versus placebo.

The CDR3 DNA sequence: TGTGCCAGCAGCTTGCTCCAAGAGACCCAGTACTTC. Translating it yields CASSLLQETQYF. This rearrangement joins TRBV5-4 to TRBJ2-5; no definite D call. This CDR3 is built from 12 residues. The V gene lost 1 base and the J gene lost 1 base, with 2 bases spanning the gap. The germline V gene has CDR1 SGHNT and CDR2 YYREEE (reference sequence).